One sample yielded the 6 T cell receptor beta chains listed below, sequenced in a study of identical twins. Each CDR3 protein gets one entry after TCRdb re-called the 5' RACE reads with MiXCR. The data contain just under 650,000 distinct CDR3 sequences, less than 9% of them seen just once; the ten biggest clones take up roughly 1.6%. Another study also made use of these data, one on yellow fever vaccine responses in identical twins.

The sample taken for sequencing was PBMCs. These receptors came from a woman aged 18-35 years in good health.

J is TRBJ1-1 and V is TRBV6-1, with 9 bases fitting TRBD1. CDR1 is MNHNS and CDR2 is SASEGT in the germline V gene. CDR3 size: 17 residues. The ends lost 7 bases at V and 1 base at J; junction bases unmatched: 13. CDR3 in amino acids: CASILGGQGVRNTEAFF. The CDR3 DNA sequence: TGTGCCAGCATCCTGGGGGGACAGGGAGTTCGGAACACTGAAGCTTTCTTT.

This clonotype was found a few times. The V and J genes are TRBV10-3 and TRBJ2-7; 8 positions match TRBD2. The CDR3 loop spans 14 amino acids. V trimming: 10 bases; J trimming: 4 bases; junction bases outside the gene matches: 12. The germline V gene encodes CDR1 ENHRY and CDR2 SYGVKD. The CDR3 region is CATTTGLGDYEQYV. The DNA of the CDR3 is TGTGCCACCACCACGGGACTAGGGGATTACGAGCAGTACGTC.

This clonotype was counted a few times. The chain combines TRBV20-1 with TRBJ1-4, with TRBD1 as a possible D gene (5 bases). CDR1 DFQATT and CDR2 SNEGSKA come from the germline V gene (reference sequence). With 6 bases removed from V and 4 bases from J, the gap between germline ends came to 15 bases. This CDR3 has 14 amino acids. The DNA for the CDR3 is TGCAGTGCCCTGGGGGAACAGCTTAATGAAAAACTGTTTTTT. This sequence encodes CSALGEQLNEKLFF.

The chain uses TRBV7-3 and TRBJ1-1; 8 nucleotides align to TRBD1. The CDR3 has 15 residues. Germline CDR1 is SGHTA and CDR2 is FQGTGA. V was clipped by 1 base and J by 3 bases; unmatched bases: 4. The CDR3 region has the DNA TGTGCCAGCAGCTTAAATGGACAGGGTGACACTGAAGCTTTCTTT. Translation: CASSLNGQGDTEAFF.

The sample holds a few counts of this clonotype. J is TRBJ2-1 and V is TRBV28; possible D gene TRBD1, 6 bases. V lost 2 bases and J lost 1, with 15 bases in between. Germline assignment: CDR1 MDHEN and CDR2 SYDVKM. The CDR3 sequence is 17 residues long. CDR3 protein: CASSLPLRGSSYNEQFF. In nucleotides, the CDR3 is TGTGCCAGCAGTTTACCCCTCAGGGGAAGTTCCTACAATGAGCAGTTCTTC.

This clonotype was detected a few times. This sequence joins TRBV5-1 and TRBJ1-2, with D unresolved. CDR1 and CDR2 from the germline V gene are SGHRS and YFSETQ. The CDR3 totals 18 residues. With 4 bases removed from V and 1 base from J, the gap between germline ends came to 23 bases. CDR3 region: CASSPQRRRQPDNYGYTF. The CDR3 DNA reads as TGCGCCAGCAGCCCACAGCGCCGGCGGCAGCCAGATAACTATGGCTACACCTTC.